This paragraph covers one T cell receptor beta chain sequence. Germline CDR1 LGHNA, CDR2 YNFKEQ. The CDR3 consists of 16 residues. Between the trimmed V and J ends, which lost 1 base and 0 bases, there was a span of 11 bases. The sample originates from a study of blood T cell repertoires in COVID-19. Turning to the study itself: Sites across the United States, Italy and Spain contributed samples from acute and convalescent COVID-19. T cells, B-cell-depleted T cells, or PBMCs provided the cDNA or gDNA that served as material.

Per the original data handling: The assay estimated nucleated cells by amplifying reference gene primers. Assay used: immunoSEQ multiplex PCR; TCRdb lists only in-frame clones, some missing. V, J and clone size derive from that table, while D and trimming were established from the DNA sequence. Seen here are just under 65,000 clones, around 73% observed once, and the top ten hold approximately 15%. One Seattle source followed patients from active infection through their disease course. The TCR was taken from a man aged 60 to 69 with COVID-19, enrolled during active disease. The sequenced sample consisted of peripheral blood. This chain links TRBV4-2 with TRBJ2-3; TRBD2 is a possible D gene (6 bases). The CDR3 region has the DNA TGTGCCAGCAGCCAAGGTCCAAGCGGGAGCACAGATACGCAGTATTTT. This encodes CASSQGPSGSTDTQYF.